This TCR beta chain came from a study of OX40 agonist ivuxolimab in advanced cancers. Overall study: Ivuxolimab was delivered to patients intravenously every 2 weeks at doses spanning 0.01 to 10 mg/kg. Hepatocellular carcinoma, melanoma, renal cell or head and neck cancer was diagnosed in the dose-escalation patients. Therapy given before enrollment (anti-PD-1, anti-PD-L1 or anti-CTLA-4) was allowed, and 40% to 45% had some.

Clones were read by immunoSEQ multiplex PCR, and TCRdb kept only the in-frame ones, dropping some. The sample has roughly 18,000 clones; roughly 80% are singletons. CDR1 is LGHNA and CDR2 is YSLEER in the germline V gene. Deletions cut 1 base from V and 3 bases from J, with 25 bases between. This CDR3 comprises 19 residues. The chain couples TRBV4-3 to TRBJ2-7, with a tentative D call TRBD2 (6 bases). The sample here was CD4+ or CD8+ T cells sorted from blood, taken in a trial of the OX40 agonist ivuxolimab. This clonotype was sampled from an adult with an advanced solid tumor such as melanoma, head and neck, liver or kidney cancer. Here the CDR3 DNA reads TGCGCCAGCAGCCAAGCAACAAACGCCGGGACTCTTATCGGCTACGAGCAGTACTTC. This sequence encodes CASSQATNAGTLIGYEQYF.